What follows are 17 T cell receptor beta chains derived from one specimen sequenced in a study of Ad26.COV2.S vaccination and SARS-CoV-2 variants. Treatment given: 15 to 20 received Ad26.COV2.S at low or high dose, single or two shots; 5 received placebo; per-sample allocation not given. Sampling happened 63 days after the first vaccine or placebo injection. The protocol was immunoSEQ multiplex PCR, while the TCRdb copy is restricted to in-frame clones and leaves out a portion. The sample records about 460,000 clones, around 89% being singletons. Specimen: peripheral blood, collected in a trial of Ad26.COV2.S vaccine versus placebo. All receptors derive from a person aged 18-60 years who received the Ad26.COV2.S COVID-19 vaccine or a placebo.

V is TRBV11-2 and J is TRBJ2-7; 7 bases line up with TRBD1. CDR3 size: 16 residues. V was pared by 1 base and J by 7 bases, with 13 bases of the junction left unmatched. In germline, CDR1 is SGHAT, CDR2 FQNNGV. The CDR3 DNA is TGTGCCAGCAGCTTAGTAGGGGTGACAGGGTACGAGGAGCAGTACTTC. Translated: CASSLVGVTGYEEQYF.

The chain employs TRBV24-1 and TRBJ1-1; no reliable D call. Germline-derived CDR1 and CDR2 are KGHDR and SFDVKD. This CDR3 comprises 12 residues. The ends were cut back, 8 bases at V and 7 bases at J, with 13 bases in the middle. The CDR3 DNA sequence: TGTGCCACCACCGGACTTCGACGTGAAGCTTTCTTT. This encodes CATTGLRREAFF.

The V and J genes are TRBV3-1 (or the pseudogene TRBV3-2) and TRBJ1-2; maybe TRBD1 (5 bases). The CDR3 covers 15 residues. CDR1 and CDR2 (germline): LGHDT, YNNKEL (reference sequence). Trimming left V 0 bases short and J 7 bases short, with 15 bases between. The CDR3 region is CASSQDLAGSAGYTF. CDR3 coding DNA: TGTGCCAGCAGCCAAGATCTGGCAGGGTCAGCTGGCTACACCTTC.

Written as DNA, the CDR3 is TGTGCCAGCAGGCCGACGGGGTGGCAGAACACTGAAGCTTTCTTT. It is translated as CASRPTGWQNTEAFF. The chain recombines TRBV19 with TRBJ1-1, with D unresolved. The CDR3 totals 15 residues. The V end lost 9 bases, the J end lost 1 base, and 18 bases lay between the germline ends. Germline loops: CDR1 LNHDA, CDR2 SQIVND (reference sequence).

V gene TRBV2 combines with J gene TRBJ2-1; D remains ambiguous. Trimming took 7 bases from V and 6 from J, leaving 16 bases between them. The germline CDR1 and CDR2 sequences are SNHLY and FYNNEI. The CDR3 covers 14 residues. The CDR3 coding sequence is TGTGCCAGCAAAGGACCCGTCGGCTCCAATGAGCAGTTCTTC. It encodes CASKGPVGSNEQFF.

This clone was detected once. This chain connects TRBV19 to TRBJ1-2; 7 bases are a match to TRBD1. CDR1 LNHDA and CDR2 SQIVND come from the germline V gene (reference sequence). J was trimmed by 0 bases and V by 5 bases; bases with no gene match: 3. CDR3 length: 14 amino acids. CDR3: CASSHRGSNYGYTF. As DNA, the CDR3 is TGTGCCAGTAGTCACAGGGGCTCTAACTATGGCTACACCTTC.

This clone was seen a single time. The rearrangement links TRBV2 to TRBJ1-1; D is uncertain. The CDR3 runs 13 residues. CDR1 and CDR2 (germline): SNHLY, FYNNEI. Trimming took 3 bases from V and 6 from J, leaving 11 bases between them. The CDR3 loop reads CASSERVGAEAFF. CDR3 coding DNA: TGTGCCAGCAGTGAGAGGGTTGGCGCTGAAGCTTTCTTT.

This chain links TRBV6-6 with TRBJ2-5; D not certain. Germline V gives CDR1 MNHNY, CDR2 SVGAGI (reference sequence). Trimming shortened V by 6 bases and J by 1 base, and 9 bases separated the two germline ends. The CDR3 sequence is 13 residues long. CDR3 protein: CASSTQIQETQYF. The CDR3 nucleotides are TGTGCCAGCAGCACACAGATCCAAGAGACCCAGTACTTC.

The rearrangement links TRBV4-2 to TRBJ2-5, with D possibly matching TRBD2 (7 bases). V lost 4 bases to trimming and J lost 1 base, with 16 bases between them. The CDR3 runs 16 residues. CDR1 LGHNA and CDR2 YNFKEQ come from the germline V gene. The CDR3 nucleotides read TGTGCCAGCAGCCTTCTAGGGGGGGCCCTCCAAGAGACCCAGTACTTC. Translating gives CASSLLGGALQETQYF.

This clone was counted between two and nine times. Additional DNA sequences in this sample encode the identical CDR3. This rearrangement joins TRBV7-3 to TRBJ1-1; D is ambiguous. This CDR3 contains 13 residues. Between the trimmed V and J ends, which lost 2 bases and 0 bases, there was a span of 4 bases. Germline CDR1 is SGHTA and CDR2 is FQGTGA. In DNA form, the CDR3 reads TGTGCCAGCAGCTTACAAATGAACACTGAAGCTTTCTTT. Translating it yields CASSLQMNTEAFF.

This sequence joins TRBV7-9 and TRBJ2-7, with 8 bases aligning to TRBD1. V was pared by 5 bases and J by 5 bases, with 5 bases of the junction left unmatched. The CDR3 extends over 13 amino acids. CDR1 is SEHNR and CDR2 is FQNEAQ in the germline V gene (reference sequence). The CDR3 loop reads CASSTGQVNEQYF. The DNA of the CDR3 is TGTGCCAGCAGCACGGGACAGGTTAACGAGCAGTACTTC.

The sample holds one count of this clone. V gene TRBV5-1 combines with J gene TRBJ2-2; 8 bases match TRBD1. The CDR3 runs 15 residues. The germline V gene has CDR1 SGHRS and CDR2 YFSETQ. V lost 4 bases to trimming and J lost 5 bases; unmatched junction nucleotides: 7. As DNA, the CDR3 is TGCGCCAGCAGCGATTGGACAGGGTCTACCGGGGAGCTGTTTTTT. Amino acids: CASSDWTGSTGELFF.

The chain combines TRBV15 with TRBJ1-6; 10 bases line up with TRBD1. Per germline, CDR1 LNHNV and CDR2 YYDKDF (reference sequence). Trimming at V came to 0 bases and at J to 7 bases, leaving 3 bases not matched to a gene. The CDR3 covers 16 residues. The CDR3 bases are TGTGCCACCAGCAGAGAATTGGGACAGGGGAATTCACCCCTCCACTTT. It codes for CATSRELGQGNSPLHF. Together with reference TRBV15 and TRBJ1-6, the CDR3 gives the full variable domain: DAMVIQNPRYQVTQFGKPVTLSCSQTLNHNVMYWYQQKSSQAPKLLFHYYDKDFNNEADTPDNFQSRRPNTSFCFLDIRSPGLGDTAMYLCATSRELGQGNSPLHFGNGTRLTVT.

The chain is built from TRBV16 and TRBJ1-1; D gene unclear. V was clipped by 0 bases and J by 3 bases, with 8 bases between them. In germline, CDR1 is KGHSY, CDR2 FQNENV. CDR3 length equals 14 residues. The CDR3 spells CASSQSSGYTEAFF. In DNA, the CDR3 is TGTGCCAGCAGCCAATCGTCGGGCTACACTGAAGCTTTCTTT.

The table lists this clone with a few counts. The chain has TRBV9 and TRBJ1-1; TRBD1 matches at 7 bases. The J segment lost 10 bases and the V segment lost 3 bases, leaving 6 bases of the junction unmatched. This CDR3 comprises 12 residues. The V gene's germline CDR1 is SGDLS and CDR2 YYNGEE. The CDR3 here is CASSGSGTAAFF. The CDR3 DNA sequence: TGTGCCAGCAGCGGATCCGGGACAGCAGCTTTCTTT.

This rearrangement joins TRBV23-1 to TRBJ2-4; D unresolved. TRBV23-1 is classed as an ORF, of uncertain function. V was cut by 0 bases and J by 0 bases, with 12 bases left in between. CDR3 length: 17 residues. The CDR3 coding sequence is TGCGCCAGCAGTCAATCGAGCGAGCTACTAGCCAAAAACATTCAGTACTTC. Its protein is CASSQSSELLAKNIQYF.

The chain joins TRBV2 to TRBJ2-2, with D tentatively TRBD1 (6 bases). The CDR3 sequence is 14 residues long. The germline CDR1 and CDR2 sequences are SNHLY and FYNNEI. V lost 8 bases and J 6 bases, leaving 16 bases between the germline ends. The CDR3 region is CASCLQGSAGELFF. CDR3 bases: TGTGCCAGCTGCCTCCAGGGGTCGGCCGGGGAGCTGTTTTTT.